The present TCR beta chain was sequenced within a study of patients and donors after allogeneic stem cell transplantation. TCRdb called the RT-PCR reads again in MiXCR, with one record for every CDR3 protein. The profile shows 24,000 or so distinct CDR3 sequences, 29% of them singletons. The CDR3 is made up of 15 amino acids. CDR1 is MDHEN, CDR2 SYDVKM, per germline. V was clipped by 1 base and J by 7 bases, with 14 bases between them. Many counts were recorded for this clonotype. The chain employs TRBV28 and TRBJ1-5; D not certain. The sample consisted of blood, either unsorted or a sorted T cell fraction (not recorded which). The source of this sequence is a human donor who was either an allogeneic HSCT recipient or a stem cell or donor lymphocyte infusion donor (not recorded which). It is not recorded whose cells these are; they may come from a transplant donor. The CDR3 loop reads CASSLFGSPGQPQHF. The CDR3 nucleotides read TGTGCCAGCAGTTTATTCGGGAGCCCTGGACAGCCCCAGCATTTT.